Below are 17 T cell receptor beta chains sequenced from a single sample in a study of T cells in Graves' hyperthyroidism and ophthalmopathy (dated by TCRdb to about 2019). Libraries came from multiplex PCR. TCRdb records Illumina HiSeq 2000 as the sequencer. The TCR beta CDR3 regions were amplified from RNA transcripts. A first-round RT-PCR of the TCR CDR3 used the HTBI primer set with the Qiagen OneStep RT-PCR kit. TCRdb reprocessing: public reads trimmed at Q25 with fastp, clones called with MiXCR, in-frame beta chains kept. When rows share a CDR3 protein, they turn into one entry using the most common DNA and genes. Recorded for this sample are around 700,000 distinct CDR3 sequences; about 17% of them occurred a single time. The ten largest clones capture approximately 16% of the sample. The sample consisted of blood. These receptors came from a woman in her 50s with Graves' hyperthyroidism that later progressed to Graves' ophthalmopathy.

This clonotype was counted ten times or more. This chain links TRBV3-1 with TRBJ2-1, with 7 bases identical to TRBD2. Trimming took 6 bases from V and 6 from J; bases not matched to a gene: 14. The CDR3 extends over 16 amino acids. Germline assignment: CDR1 LGHDT and CDR2 YNNKEL (reference sequence). Written as DNA, the CDR3 is TGTGCCAGCAGACTATCGGGACTAACGGTTCCCAATGAGCAGTTCTTC. This sequence encodes CASRLSGLTVPNEQFF.

The gene calls are TRBV13 and TRBJ1-1; 7 bases are a match to TRBD1. Germline CDR1 is PRHDT and CDR2 is FYEKMQ (reference sequence). The CDR3 loop spans 17 amino acids. The junction had 16 bases not matched to a gene; V was cut back by 5 bases and J by 4 bases. The CDR3 bases are TGTGCCAGCAGCCTCACCTCCAACTACCCAGGGGGCACTGAAGCTTTCTTT. This codes for CASSLTSNYPGGTEAFF. The entire variable domain, with the rest obtained from reference TRBV13 and TRBJ1-1, is as follows: AAGVIQSPRHLIKEKRETATLKCYPIPRHDTVYWYQQGPGQDPQFLISFYEKMQSDKGSIPDRFSAQQFSDYHSELNMSSLELGDSALYFCASSLTSNYPGGTEAFFGQGTRLTVV.

This clonotype was seen a handful of times. The chain carries TRBV2 and TRBJ2-1; either TRBD1 or TRBD2 may supply D (5 bases each). V was shortened by 4 bases and J by 7 bases, with 11 bases between the two germline ends. The CDR3 length is 13 residues. The germline V gene encodes CDR1 SNHLY and CDR2 FYNNEI. The CDR3 reads CASSGGLRNEQFF. The CDR3 bases are TGTGCCAGCAGTGGGGGGTTGAGAAATGAGCAGTTCTTC.

This clonotype was observed a handful of times. The gene calls are TRBV10-1 and TRBJ2-3; possibly TRBD2 for D (5 bases). The CDR3 is made up of 14 amino acids. From germline, CDR1 is WNHNN and CDR2 SYGVQD (reference sequence). The V end was cut by 2 bases, the J end by 3 bases, with 9 bases between. CDR3 region: CASSEADFTDTQYF. Written as DNA, the CDR3 is TGCGCCAGCAGTGAGGCGGACTTTACAGATACGCAGTATTTT.

This clonotype was picked up many times. This sequence joins TRBV7-6 and TRBJ1-1, with unresolved D. The CDR3 runs 12 residues. Germline V CDR1 and CDR2: SGHVS, FNYEAQ. The V end lost 5 bases, the J end lost 7 bases, and 11 bases lay between the germline ends. The CDR3 protein is CASSRPLGEAFF. The CDR3, as DNA: TGTGCCAGCAGCCGGCCTCTGGGTGAAGCTTTCTTT. Combining the CDR3 with reference TRBV7-6 and TRBJ1-1 gives the whole variable domain GAGVSQSPRYKVTKRGQDVALRCDPISGHVSLYWYRQALGQGPEFLTYFNYEAQQDKSGLPNDRFSAERPEGSISTLTIQRTEQRDSAMYRCASSRPLGEAFFGQGTRLTVV.

For this clonotype: Its ends do not fully match the called genes, so a read error is possible. The rearrangement uses TRBV11-2 and TRBJ1-3; 7 positions match TRBD1. The CDR3 runs 16 residues. Germline CDR1 and CDR2: SGHAT and FQNNGV. The CDR3 is CASSFNGDSSGNTIYF. Written as DNA, the CDR3 is TGTGCCAGCAGCTTCAATGGGGACAGCTCTGGAAACACCATATACTTT.

The rearrangement joins TRBV6-2 or TRBV6-3 to TRBJ2-6, with a tentative D call TRBD1 (5 bases). The germline V and J ends were trimmed by 2 bases and 2 bases, with 7 bases remaining between them. Per germline, CDR1 MNHEY and CDR2 SVGEGT. The CDR3 totals 15 residues. CDR3 sequence reads: CASSYDRTGANVLTF. The CDR3 bases are TGTGCCAGCAGTTACGACAGAACTGGGGCCAACGTCCTGACTTTC.

As regards this clonotype: At one end, the junction sequence differs from germline, possibly due to a read error. The V call is TRBV7-7, the J call TRBJ2-5, with TRBD2 matching over 8 bases. CDR3 length: 17 amino acids. The V gene's germline CDR1 is SSHAT and CDR2 FNYEAQ (reference sequence). The CDR3 spells CASSLFLRRGAEETQYF. The CDR3 DNA follows: TGTGCTAGCAGCTTATTCCTTCGGCGGGGGGCGGAAGAGACCCAGTACTTC.

This clonotype was seen repeatedly, ten times or more. The chain has TRBV3-1 and TRBJ1-1; D remains unclear. V lost 0 bases, J lost 7 bases, and 9 bases lay in between. The V gene's germline CDR1 is LGHDT and CDR2 YNNKEL (reference sequence). This CDR3 contains 13 residues. This CDR3 is CASSQDEGYEAFF. CDR3 DNA: TGTGCCAGCAGCCAAGATGAGGGTTATGAAGCTTTCTTT.

The table lists this clonotype with many counts. The rearrangement uses TRBV7-9 and TRBJ2-7; 8 nucleotides agree with TRBD2. The CDR3 runs 14 residues. V lost 7 bases, J lost 2 bases, and 7 bases stayed unmatched. Germline values: CDR1 SEHNR, CDR2 FQNEAQ (reference sequence). DNA for the CDR3: TGTGCCAGCATGAGAGCGGGGGACACCTACGAGCAGTACTTC. Translated, it gives CASMRAGDTYEQYF.

V is TRBV15 and J is TRBJ1-3; D uncertain. The CDR3 length is 16 residues. V lost 1 base, J lost 0 bases, and 10 bases lay in between. Germline V gene sequence: CDR1 LNHNV, CDR2 YYDKDF (reference sequence). For the CDR3, the DNA is TGTGCCACCAGCAGAGCCCGGAGGCCCTCTGGAAACACCATATATTTT. The encoded protein is CATSRARRPSGNTIYF.

This clonotype was recorded many times. The chain carries TRBV3-1 and TRBJ2-1; D uncertain. V shed 1 base and J shed 4 bases, with 8 bases lying between them. Germline CDR1 is LGHDT and CDR2 is YNNKEL (reference sequence). The length of the CDR3 is 14 residues. DNA of the CDR3: TGTGCCAGCAGCCAAGTAGCAGCTTACAATGAGCAGTTCTTC. Protein: CASSQVAAYNEQFF.

The chain couples TRBV20-1 to TRBJ2-2, with D hard to call. The CDR3 consists of 13 residues. The V end lost 6 bases, the J end lost 1 base, and 9 bases lay between the germline ends. Per germline, CDR1 DFQATT and CDR2 SNEGSKA (reference sequence). CDR3 bases: TGCAGTGCGCCGAGGATGAACACCGGGGAGCTGTTTTTT. Protein: CSAPRMNTGELFF.

This rearrangement joins TRBV6-5 to TRBJ2-7; D is ambiguous. Trimming left V 2 bases short and J 2 bases short, with 10 bases between. The germline V gene encodes CDR1 MNHEY and CDR2 SVGAGI. The CDR3 spans 14 residues. The chain's CDR3 is CASSYAPDPYEQYF. Written as DNA, the CDR3 is TGTGCCAGCAGTTACGCCCCAGACCCCTACGAGCAGTACTTC.

This clonotype was seen many times. V usage is TRBV18 and J usage is TRBJ1-1; D remains ambiguous. CDR1 and CDR2 from the germline V gene are KGHSH and LQKENI. The CDR3 consists of 14 residues. Trimming took off 1 base at V and 7 bases at J, with 13 bases between the two ends. CDR3 DNA sequence: TGTGCCAGCTCACCACGCCAGCAAGAGCGTGAAGCTTTCTTT. Translated: CASSPRQQEREAFF.

The CDR3 spells CASSLGGTGSSYEQYF. The CDR3 coding sequence is TGTGCCAGCAGCTTAGGGGGGACAGGGAGTTCCTACGAGCAGTACTTC. The chain couples TRBV7-9 to TRBJ2-7; TRBD1 matches at 9 bases. The ends lost 1 base at V and 1 base at J; junction bases unmatched: 5. The CDR3 has 16 amino acids. CDR1 and CDR2 (germline): SEHNR, FQNEAQ (reference sequence). The full variable domain, with the rest looked up from reference TRBV7-9 and TRBJ2-7, is DTGVSQNPRHKITKRGQNVTFRCDPISEHNRLYWYRQTLGQGPEFLTYFQNEAQLEKSRLLSDRFSAERPKGSFSTLEIQRTEQGDSAMYLCASSLGGTGSSYEQYFGPGTRLTVT.

This clonotype came up many times. The chain carries TRBV2 and TRBJ1-1, with D unresolved. Germline-derived CDR1 and CDR2 are SNHLY and FYNNEI. V shed 5 bases and J shed 3 bases, with 13 bases lying between them. This CDR3 is built from 14 residues. The CDR3 DNA reads TGTGCCAGCAGTAACGGGATCGTCGACACTGAAGCTTTCTTT. Its protein is CASSNGIVDTEAFF.